This entry features one T cell receptor beta chain sequence. The data were taken from a study of blood T cell repertoires in COVID-19. As for the study in general: T cells, B-cell-depleted T cells, or PBMCs supplied cDNA or gDNA.

In the authors' workflow: Reference gene primer amplification gave estimated nucleated cell counts. Produced via immunoSEQ multiplex PCR; TCRdb's table is partial and in-frame only. That table supplies the V and J calls and clone size; D and trimming were determined from the DNA. This table holds some 270,000 clones, over 75% found once. The specimen sequenced was PBMCs or T cells enriched from blood (not recorded which). The clonotype was recovered from a woman in her 40s who had been exposed to COVID-19.

The CDR3 reads CASSSHYEQYV. The DNA for the CDR3 is TGTGCCAGCAGTTCCCACTACGAGCAGTACGTC. The chain couples TRBV6-5 to TRBJ2-7, with D unclear. The CDR3 runs to 11 residues. Between the trimmed V and J ends, which lost 4 bases and 3 bases, there was a span of 4 bases. The V gene's germline CDR1 is MNHEY and CDR2 SVGAGI.